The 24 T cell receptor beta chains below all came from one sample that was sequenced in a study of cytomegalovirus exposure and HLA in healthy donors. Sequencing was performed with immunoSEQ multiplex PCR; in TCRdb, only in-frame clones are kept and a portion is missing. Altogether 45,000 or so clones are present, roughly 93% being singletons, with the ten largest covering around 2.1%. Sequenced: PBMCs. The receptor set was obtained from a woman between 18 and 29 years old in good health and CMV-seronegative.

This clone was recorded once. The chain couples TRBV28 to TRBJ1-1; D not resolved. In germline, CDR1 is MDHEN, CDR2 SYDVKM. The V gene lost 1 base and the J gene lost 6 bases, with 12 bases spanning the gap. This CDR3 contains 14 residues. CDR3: CASSLLGGKAEAFF. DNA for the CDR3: TGTGCCAGCAGTTTATTGGGAGGGAAGGCTGAAGCTTTCTTT.

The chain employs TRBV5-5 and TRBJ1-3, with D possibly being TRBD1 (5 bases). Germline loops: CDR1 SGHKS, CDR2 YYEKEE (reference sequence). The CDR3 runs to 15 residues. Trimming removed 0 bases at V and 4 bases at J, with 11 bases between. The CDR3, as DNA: TGTGCCAGCAGCTTGGAGGGGTTGGGAGGAAACACCATATATTTT. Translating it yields CASSLEGLGGNTIYF.

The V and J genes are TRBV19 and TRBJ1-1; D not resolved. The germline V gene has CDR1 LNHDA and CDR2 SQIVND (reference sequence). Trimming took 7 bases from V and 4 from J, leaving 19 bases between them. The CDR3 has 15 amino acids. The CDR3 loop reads CASTGGSGFGTEAFF. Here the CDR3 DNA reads TGTGCCAGTACCGGAGGGTCGGGTTTCGGCACTGAAGCTTTCTTT.

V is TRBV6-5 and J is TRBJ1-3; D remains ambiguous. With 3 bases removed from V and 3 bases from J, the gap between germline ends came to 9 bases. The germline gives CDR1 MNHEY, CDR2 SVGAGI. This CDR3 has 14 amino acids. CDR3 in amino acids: CASSYSRSGNTIYF. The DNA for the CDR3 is TGTGCCAGCAGTTATAGCCGCAGTGGAAACACCATATATTTT.

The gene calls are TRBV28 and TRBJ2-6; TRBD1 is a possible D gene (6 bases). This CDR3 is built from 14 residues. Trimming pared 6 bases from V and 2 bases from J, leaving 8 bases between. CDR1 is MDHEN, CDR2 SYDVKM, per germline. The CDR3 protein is CASSRGAGANVLTF. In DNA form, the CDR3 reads TGTGCCAGCAGCAGGGGCGCTGGGGCCAACGTCCTGACTTTC.

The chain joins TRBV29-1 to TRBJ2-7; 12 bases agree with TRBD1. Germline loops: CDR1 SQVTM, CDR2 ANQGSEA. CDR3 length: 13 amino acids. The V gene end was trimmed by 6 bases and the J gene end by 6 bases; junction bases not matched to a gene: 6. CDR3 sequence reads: CSVWGQGASEQYF. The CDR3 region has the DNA TGCAGCGTATGGGGACAGGGGGCAAGCGAGCAGTACTTC.

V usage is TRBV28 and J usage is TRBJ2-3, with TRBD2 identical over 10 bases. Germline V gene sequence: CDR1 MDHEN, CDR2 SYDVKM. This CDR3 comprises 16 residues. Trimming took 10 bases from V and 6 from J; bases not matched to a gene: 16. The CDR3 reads CATSVERGGLADTQYF. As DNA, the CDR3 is TGTGCCACCTCGGTAGAGCGGGGGGGCTTAGCGGATACGCAGTATTTT.

CDR3 nucleotides: TGTGCCAGCAGTTACTCCATCACTGAAGCTTTCTTT. It specifies CASSYSITEAFF. This rearrangement joins TRBV6-6 to TRBJ1-1; D call uncertain. The germline gives CDR1 MNHNY, CDR2 SVGAGI (reference sequence). CDR3 length: 12 residues. Trimming removed 0 bases from V and 4 bases from J, with 3 bases in between.

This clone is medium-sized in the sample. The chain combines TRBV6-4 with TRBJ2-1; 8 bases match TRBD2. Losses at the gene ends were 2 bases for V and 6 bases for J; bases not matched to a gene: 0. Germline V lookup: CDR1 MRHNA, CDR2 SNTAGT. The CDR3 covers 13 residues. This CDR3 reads CASSDGTSNEQFF. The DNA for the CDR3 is TGTGCCAGCAGTGACGGGACTAGCAATGAGCAGTTCTTC.

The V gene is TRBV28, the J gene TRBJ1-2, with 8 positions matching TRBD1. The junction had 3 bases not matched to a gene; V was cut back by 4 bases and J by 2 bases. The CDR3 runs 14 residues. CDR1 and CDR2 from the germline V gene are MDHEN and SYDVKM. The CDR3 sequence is CASSSGQGNYGYTF. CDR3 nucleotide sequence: TGTGCCAGCAGTTCCGGACAGGGAAACTATGGCTACACCTTC.

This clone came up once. Here the CDR3 reads CAWTNPGLVAGELFF. As DNA, the CDR3 is TGTGCCTGGACAAATCCCGGACTAGTAGCCGGGGAGCTGTTTTTT. This rearrangement joins TRBV30 to TRBJ2-2, with 7 bases matching TRBD2. The J segment lost 6 bases and the V segment lost 4 bases, leaving 11 bases of the junction unmatched. The CDR3 runs 15 residues. Germline V gene lookup returns CDR1 GTSNPN and CDR2 SVGIG (reference sequence).

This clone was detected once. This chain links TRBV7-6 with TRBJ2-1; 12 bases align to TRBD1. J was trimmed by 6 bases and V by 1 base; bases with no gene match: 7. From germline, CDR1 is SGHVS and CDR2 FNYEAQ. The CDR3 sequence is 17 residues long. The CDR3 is CASSLEGQGAIFNEQFF. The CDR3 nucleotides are TGTGCCAGCAGCTTAGAGGGACAGGGGGCGATCTTCAATGAGCAGTTCTTC.

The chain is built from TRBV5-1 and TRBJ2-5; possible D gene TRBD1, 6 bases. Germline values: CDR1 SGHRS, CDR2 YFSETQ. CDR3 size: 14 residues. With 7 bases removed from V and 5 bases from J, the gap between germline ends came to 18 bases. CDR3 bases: TGCGCCAGCTATCCCCCAGGGGATGGGGAGACCCAGTACTTC. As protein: CASYPPGDGETQYF.

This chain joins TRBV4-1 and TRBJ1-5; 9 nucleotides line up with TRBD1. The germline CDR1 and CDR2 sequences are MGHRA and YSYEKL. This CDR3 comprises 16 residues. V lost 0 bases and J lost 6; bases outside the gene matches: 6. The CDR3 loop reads CASSQDKGQGGQPQHF. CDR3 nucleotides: TGCGCCAGCAGCCAAGATAAGGGACAGGGAGGTCAGCCCCAGCATTTT.

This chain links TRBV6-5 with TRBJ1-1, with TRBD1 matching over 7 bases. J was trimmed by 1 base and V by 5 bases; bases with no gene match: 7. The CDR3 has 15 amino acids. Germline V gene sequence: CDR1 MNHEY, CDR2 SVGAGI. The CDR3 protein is CASSSADRQNTEAFF. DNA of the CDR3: TGTGCCAGCAGTAGTGCGGACAGGCAGAACACTGAAGCTTTCTTT.

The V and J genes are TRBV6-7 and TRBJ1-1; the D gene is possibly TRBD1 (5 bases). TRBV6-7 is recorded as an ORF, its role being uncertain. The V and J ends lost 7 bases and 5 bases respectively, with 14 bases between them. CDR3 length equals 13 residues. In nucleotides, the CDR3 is TGTGCCAGCAACACCGGGCCAGGGACTGAAGCTTTCTTT. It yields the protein CASNTGPGTEAFF.

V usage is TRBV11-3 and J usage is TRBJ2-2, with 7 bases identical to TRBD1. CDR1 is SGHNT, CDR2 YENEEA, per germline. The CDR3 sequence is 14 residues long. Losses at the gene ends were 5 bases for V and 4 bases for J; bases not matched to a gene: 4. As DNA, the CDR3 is TGTGCCAGCAGCCCAGACAGGGCCACCGGGGAGCTGTTTTTT. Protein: CASSPDRATGELFF.

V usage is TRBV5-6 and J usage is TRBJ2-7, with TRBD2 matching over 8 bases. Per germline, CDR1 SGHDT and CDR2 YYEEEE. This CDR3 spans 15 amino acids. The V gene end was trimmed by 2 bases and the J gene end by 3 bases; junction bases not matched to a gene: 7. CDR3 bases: TGTGCCAGCAGCTTTGACGGGAGGGGAGACTACGAGCAGTACTTC. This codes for CASSFDGRGDYEQYF.

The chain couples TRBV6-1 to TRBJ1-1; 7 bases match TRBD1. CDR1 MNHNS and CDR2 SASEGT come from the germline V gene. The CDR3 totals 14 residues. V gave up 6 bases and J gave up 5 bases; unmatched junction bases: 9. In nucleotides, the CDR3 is TGTGCCAGCAGAGTAACAGGGGAGGAAACTGAAGCTTTCTTT. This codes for CASRVTGEETEAFF.

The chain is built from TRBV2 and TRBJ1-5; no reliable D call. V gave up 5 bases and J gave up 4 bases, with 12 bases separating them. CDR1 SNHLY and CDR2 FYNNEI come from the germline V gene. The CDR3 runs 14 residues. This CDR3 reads CASSSSGKNQPQHF. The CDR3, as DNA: TGTGCCAGCAGTTCCTCAGGAAAAAATCAGCCCCAGCATTTT.

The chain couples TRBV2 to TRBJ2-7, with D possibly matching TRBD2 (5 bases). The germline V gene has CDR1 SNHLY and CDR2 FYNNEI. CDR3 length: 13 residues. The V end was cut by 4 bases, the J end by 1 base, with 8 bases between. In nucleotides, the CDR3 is TGTGCCAGCAGTGGACTACCTTCCTACGAGCAGTACTTC. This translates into CASSGLPSYEQYF.

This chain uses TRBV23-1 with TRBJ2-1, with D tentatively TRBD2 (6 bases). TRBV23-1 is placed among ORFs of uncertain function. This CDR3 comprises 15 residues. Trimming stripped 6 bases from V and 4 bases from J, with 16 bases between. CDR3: CASRNRDSHYNEQFF. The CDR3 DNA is TGCGCCAGCAGGAACCGGGACTCACATTACAATGAGCAGTTCTTC.

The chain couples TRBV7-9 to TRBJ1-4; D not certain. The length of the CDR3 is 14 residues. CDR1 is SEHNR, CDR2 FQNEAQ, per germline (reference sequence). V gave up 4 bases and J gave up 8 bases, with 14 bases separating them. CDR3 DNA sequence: TGTGCCAGCAGCTCTCGGGGAGTCCCCGAAAAACTGTTTTTT. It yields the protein CASSSRGVPEKLFF. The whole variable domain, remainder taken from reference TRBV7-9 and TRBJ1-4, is DTGVSQNPRHKITKRGQNVTFRCDPISEHNRLYWYRQTLGQGPEFLTYFQNEAQLEKSRLLSDRFSAERPKGSFSTLEIQRTEQGDSAMYLCASSSRGVPEKLFFGSGTQLSVL.

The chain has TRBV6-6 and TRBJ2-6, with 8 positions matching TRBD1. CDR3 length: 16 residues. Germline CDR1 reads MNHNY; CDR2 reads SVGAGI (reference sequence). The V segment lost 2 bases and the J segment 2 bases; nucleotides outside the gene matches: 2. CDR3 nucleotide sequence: TGTGCCAGCAGTTACCGGACAGGGACTGGGGCCAACGTCCTGACTTTC. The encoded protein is CASSYRTGTGANVLTF.